The T cell receptor (beta chain) described here comes from a study of blood T cell repertoires in COVID-19. Whole-study context: The origin of the acute and convalescent COVID-19 samples was the United States, Italy and Spain. T cells, B-cell-depleted T cells, or PBMCs supplied cDNA or gDNA.

Source study methods: Estimation of nucleated cell counts relied on the amplification of reference gene primers. TCRdb's table, derived via immunoSEQ multiplex PCR, lists solely in-frame clones and lacks some. D and trimming come from the DNA, and the V and J calls and clone size come from that table. The data hold approximately 100,000 clones, with 85% observed a single time. Germline CDR1 reads SGDLS; CDR2 reads YYNGEE. The CDR3 extends over 16 amino acids. V was trimmed by 0 bases and J by 5 bases, leaving 16 bases between them. The V call is TRBV9, the J call TRBJ2-3; possible D gene TRBD1, 6 bases. The sequence derives from a woman aged 70 to 79 with active or convalescent COVID-19. The sequencing sample was made of peripheral blood. CDR3 nucleotides: TGTGCCAGCAGCGTAGAAGGGGGTCAGGGGAGAGATACGCAGTATTTT. It is translated as CASSVEGGQGRDTQYF.